This T cell receptor beta chain was sequenced in a study of a mutant IDH1 vaccine in newly diagnosed glioma. With 6 bases removed from V and 2 bases from J, the gap between germline ends came to 18 bases. Germline lookup yields CDR1 SGHTS and CDR2 YDEGEE. The CDR3 is 15 residues long. As to time point: week 35, safety follow-up. Doses comprised 300 ug of mutant IDH1 20-mer peptide each, plus topical imiquimod. A note on this clone: Its specificity is unknown.

The assay was immunoSEQ multiplex PCR, and TCRdb's table has in-frame clones only and misses some. The sample lists about 32,000 clones, roughly 75% occurring once. The J gene is TRBJ2-7, the V gene TRBV5-8, with a possible D match to TRBD2 (5 bases). The specimen comprised PBMCs, sampled from a glioma patient whose treatment included an IDH1 peptide vaccine. This sequence originates from a man aged 40-55 years with glioma. Some clones in this sample may be carry-over from other donors' samples. CDR3 protein: CASTPGRRNTYEQYF. The CDR3 region has the DNA TGTGCCAGCACCCCGGGGAGACGAAATACCTACGAGCAGTACTTC.